This TCR beta chain was profiled in a study of OX40 agonist ivuxolimab in advanced cancers. Study-level findings and limits: By week 6 at 0.1 to 3.0 mg/kg, blood CD4+ and CD8+ T cells had expanded clonally.

Details on this clone: Its antigen is not known.

Libraries were prepared by immunoSEQ multiplex PCR; TCRdb keeps only in-frame clonotypes and omits some of them. In the table there are tens of thousands of clones, roughly 86% of which are singletons. The V gene's germline CDR1 is SGDLS and CDR2 YYNGEE. Trimming pared 0 bases from V and 8 bases from J, leaving 14 bases between. This CDR3 contains 15 residues. The chain links TRBV9 to TRBJ1-4; D might be TRBD1 (5 bases). The sample consisted of CD4+ or CD8+ T cells sorted from blood, taken in a trial of the OX40 agonist ivuxolimab. The receptor was isolated from an adult with an advanced solid tumor such as melanoma, head and neck, liver or kidney cancer. The CDR3 spells CASSVGDRSLEKLFF. The CDR3 DNA reads TGTGCCAGCAGCGTAGGTGACAGAAGTCTAGAAAAACTGTTTTTT.